Listed below are T cell receptor beta chains from one sample, sequenced in a study of cytomegalovirus exposure and HLA in healthy donors. TCRdb's copy holds only in-frame clones and misses some; the assay was immunoSEQ multiplex PCR. The sample records 160,000 or so clones, 65% to 90% being singletons. Sequencing used PBMCs. Receptor source: a man aged 50-60 years in good health and CMV-seropositive. Each CDR3 is given with its conserved first and last residue. The D gene is left open where the match is weak. Size tells how often a clone was seen (once, few, many) or the class of an expanded clone, and some rows leave it out.

D | J | size | V | CDR3 | DNA
NA | TRBJ1-5 | NA | TRBV15 | CATSRAGVSNQPQHF | TGTGCCACCAGCCGCGCCGGGGTCAGCAATCAGCCCCAGCATTTT
TRBD1 | TRBJ1-5 | NA | TRBV11-2 | CASSWDRDQPQHF | TGTGCCAGCAGCTGGGACAGGGATCAGCCCCAGCATTTT
TRBD1 | TRBJ2-7 | NA | TRBV5-1 | CASSKGQAYEQYF | TGCGCCAGCAGCAAGGGACAGGCCTACGAGCAGTACTTC
NA | TRBJ2-2 | NA | TRBV19 | CASSTGHLTGELFF | TGTGCCAGTAGTACGGGACACTTAACCGGGGAGCTGTTTTTT
TRBD1 | TRBJ1-3 | NA | TRBV12-5 | CASGSQGVAGNTIYF | TGTGCTAGTGGTTCACAGGGGGTAGCTGGAAACACCATATATTTT
TRBD1 | TRBJ1-3 | NA | TRBV5-1 | CASSLVGQGSSGNTIYF | TGCGCCAGCAGCTTGGTCGGACAGGGGTCCTCTGGAAACACCATATATTTT
NA | TRBJ2-2 | NA | TRBV2 | CASSASSTGELFF | TGTGCCAGCAGTGCTAGCAGCACCGGGGAGCTGTTTTTT
NA | TRBJ1-2 | NA | TRBV4-1 | CASSQARGYTF | TGCGCCAGCAGCCAAGCGAGGGGCTACACCTTC
TRBD1 | TRBJ1-1 | once | TRBV4-1 | CASSKRGPTNTEAFF | TGCGCCAGCAGCAAGAGGGGGCCCACGAACACTGAAGCTTTCTTT
NA | TRBJ1-1 | NA | TRBV19 | CASRVLSEAFF | TGTGCCAGTAGGGTTCTATCTGAAGCTTTCTTT
TRBD1 | TRBJ2-2 | NA | TRBV27 | CATARGRTGELFF | TGTGCCACTGCCAGGGGGCGCACCGGGGAGCTGTTTTTT
NA | TRBJ2-2 | few | TRBV5-1 | CASSLTGNTGELFF | TGCGCCAGCAGCTTGACAGGGAACACCGGGGAGCTGTTTTTT
TRBD1 | TRBJ1-1 | NA | TRBV11-1 | CASSSETGRNTEAFF | TGTGCCAGCAGCTCTGAGACAGGGCGGAACACTGAAGCTTTCTTT
NA | TRBJ1-1 | few | TRBV2 | CASSETWAAFF | TGTGCCAGCAGTGAGACATGGGCAGCTTTCTTT
NA | TRBJ1-1 | NA | TRBV19 | CASSIDHWSPNTEAFF | TGTGCCAGTAGTATAGATCATTGGAGCCCGAACACTGAAGCTTTCTTT
NA | TRBJ2-2 | once | TRBV6-1 | CASSEWGGLGNTGELFF | TGTGCCAGCAGTGAATGGGGGGGGCTAGGGAACACCGGGGAGCTGTTTTTT
NA | TRBJ1-5 | NA | TRBV6-5 | CASSYGAGQQPQHF | TGTGCCAGCAGTTACGGAGCCGGACAACAGCCCCAGCATTTT
TRBD2 | TRBJ2-1 | NA | TRBV7-8 | CASSLRASGSYNEQFF | TGTGCCAGCAGCTTAAGGGCTAGCGGGTCCTACAATGAGCAGTTCTTC
TRBD2 | TRBJ2-5 | NA | TRBV5-1 | CASSLGLAGVETQYF | TGCGCCAGCAGCCTGGGACTAGCGGGAGTAGAGACCCAGTACTTC
TRBD1 | TRBJ2-5 | NA | TRBV5-6 | CASRGQGRETQYF | TGTGCCAGCAGAGGACAGGGGAGAGAGACCCAGTACTTC
NA | TRBJ1-6 | NA | TRBV15 | CATSSEVYNSPLHF | TGTGCCACCAGCTCCGAGGTGTATAATTCACCCCTCCACTTT
TRBD2 | TRBJ2-3 | NA | TRBV5-1 | CASSFGSGGGTDTQYF | TGCGCCAGCAGCTTTGGTAGCGGGGGGGGCACAGATACGCAGTATTTT
NA | TRBJ1-2 | NA | TRBV19 | CASSEPGRGYGYTF | TGTGCCAGTAGTGAGCCAGGGCGAGGCTATGGCTACACCTTC
NA | TRBJ2-5 | NA | TRBV5-1 | CASSSEAQETQYF | TGCGCCAGCAGCTCGGAGGCCCAAGAGACCCAGTACTTC
NA | TRBJ2-3 | NA | TRBV27 | CASSFTSLSTDTQYF | TGTGCCAGCAGTTTTACTAGCCTGAGCACAGATACGCAGTATTTT
TRBD1 | TRBJ1-3 | NA | TRBV2 | CASRAWGTDGNTIYF | TGTGCCAGCAGGGCTTGGGGGACAGACGGAAACACCATATATTTT
TRBD1 | TRBJ1-2 | NA | TRBV11-1 | CASSSDREAYVYTF | TGTGCCAGCAGTTCGGACAGGGAGGCCTATGTCTACACCTTC
TRBD2 | TRBJ2-1 | NA | TRBV6-5 | CASSYSGGSVEQFF | TGTGCCAGCAGTTACAGTGGCGGGAGCGTTGAGCAGTTCTTC
NA | TRBJ1-2 | once | TRBV27 | CASRISDTRGYTF | TGTGCCAGCAGAATATCAGACACGCGAGGCTACACCTTC
TRBD1 | TRBJ2-7 | few | TRBV19 | CASGQTGIEQYF | TGTGCCAGTGGGCAGACAGGGATCGAGCAGTACTTC
TRBD2 | TRBJ2-5 | NA | TRBV9 | CASSVGLAGGSGETQYF | TGTGCCAGCAGCGTAGGACTAGCGGGAGGTTCTGGGGAGACCCAGTACTTC
TRBD1 | TRBJ2-7 | NA | TRBV6-5 | CASSSDSGTAEQYF | TGTGCCAGCAGTTCAGACTCCGGGACAGCTGAGCAGTACTTC
NA | TRBJ2-2 | NA | TRBV7-3 | CASSLRQTGELFF | TGTGCCAGCAGCTTAAGACAGACCGGGGAGCTGTTTTTT
NA | TRBJ1-2 | once | TRBV7-9 | CASSGLEVDGYTF | TGTGCCAGCAGCGGACTCGAAGTGGATGGCTACACCTTC
TRBD2 | TRBJ2-3 | NA | TRBV10-2 | CASSRSLAARSTDTQYF | TGCGCCAGCAGTCGATCACTAGCGGCTCGTAGCACAGATACGCAGTATTTT
NA | TRBJ1-5 | NA | TRBV5-6 | CASSLSGVGNQPQHF | TGTGCCAGCAGCTTGTCAGGGGTTGGTAATCAGCCCCAGCATTTT
NA | TRBJ2-2 | NA | TRBV27 | CASSLLGQNTGELFF | TGTGCCAGCAGTTTATTGGGGCAGAACACCGGGGAGCTGTTTTTT
NA | TRBJ1-3 | NA | TRBV19 | CASSILTGNTIYF | TGTGCCAGTAGTATTCTTACTGGAAACACCATATATTTT
TRBD1 | TRBJ1-2 | NA | TRBV5-1 | CASRSEGGHGYTF | TGCGCCAGCAGAAGTGAAGGGGGCCATGGCTACACCTTC
NA | TRBJ1-1 | NA | TRBV19 | CASSTTMGGGNTEAFF | TGTGCCAGTAGTACCACTATGGGGGGGGGCAACACTGAAGCTTTCTTT
TRBD1 | TRBJ1-2 | NA | TRBV10-3 | CAISEGGTGGLGYTF | TGTGCCATCAGTGAGGGCGGGACAGGGGGTCTTGGCTACACCTTC
NA | TRBJ1-6 | NA | TRBV9 | CASSPHQTEYNSPLHF | TGTGCCAGCAGCCCCCACCAGACGGAGTATAATTCACCCCTCCACTTT
NA | TRBJ2-3 | once | TRBV6-4 | CASSEQPGSDTQYF | TGTGCCAGCAGTGAACAGCCAGGTTCAGATACGCAGTATTTT
TRBD1 | TRBJ2-4 | NA | TRBV5-1 | CASSSYAGGNIQYF | TGCGCCAGCAGCTCCTACGCAGGGGGTAACATTCAGTACTTC
NA | TRBJ2-5 | NA | TRBV11-3 | CASSPNREETQYF | TGTGCCAGCAGCCCTAACAGGGAAGAGACCCAGTACTTC
TRBD1 | TRBJ1-4 | NA | TRBV27 | CASRPGQGREKLFF | TGTGCCAGCAGGCCGGGACAGGGTCGCGAAAAACTGTTTTTT